This TCR beta chain stems from a study of T cell repertoires and HLA-DP antigens. At the level of the study: Alloreactive CD4+ T cells targeted HLA-DP on transduced HeLa. Sorted CD137+CD4+ samples averaged 218.4 ng DNA; pre-culture CD4+ samples, around 1,200 ng.

Each pre-culture CD4+ sample aimed for over 150,000 T cell genomes at deep resolution. Profiled with immunoSEQ multiplex PCR; TCRdb holds only in-frame clones, not every one. The table lists around 90,000 clones, roughly 86% of them singletons. Germline assignment: CDR1 LGHNA and CDR2 YSLEER. The CDR3 is 13 amino acids. The V end was cut by 5 bases, the J end by 4 bases, with 10 bases between. Note on this clone: The antigen remains undetermined.

Sequencing input: CD4+ T cells from PBMCs. The chain recombines TRBV4-3 with TRBJ2-3; perhaps TRBD1 as D (7 bases). The sequence was obtained from a middle-aged man in good health and CMV-seronegative. CDR3 sequence reads: CASSTGEADTQYF. The CDR3 DNA is TGCGCCAGCAGCACAGGGGAGGCAGATACGCAGTATTTT.